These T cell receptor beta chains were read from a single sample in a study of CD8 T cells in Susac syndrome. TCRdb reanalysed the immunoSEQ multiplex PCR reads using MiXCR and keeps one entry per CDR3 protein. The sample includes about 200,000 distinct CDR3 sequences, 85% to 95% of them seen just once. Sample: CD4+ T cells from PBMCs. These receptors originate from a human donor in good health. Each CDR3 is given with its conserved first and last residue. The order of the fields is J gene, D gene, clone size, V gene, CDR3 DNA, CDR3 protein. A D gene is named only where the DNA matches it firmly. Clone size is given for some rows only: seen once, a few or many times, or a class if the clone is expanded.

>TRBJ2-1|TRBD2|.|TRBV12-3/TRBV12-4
TGTGCCAGCAGCGCCGATGTAGCGGGGGAGCAGTTCTTC
CASSADVAGEQFF
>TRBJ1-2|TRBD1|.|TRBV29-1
TGCAGCGTTGAAAGCGACAGGGCTTATGGCTACACCTTC
CSVESDRAYGYTF
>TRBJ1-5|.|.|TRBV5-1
TGCGCCAGCAGCTTGGACGAGTCCCCATATCAGCCCCAGCATTTT
CASSLDESPYQPQHF
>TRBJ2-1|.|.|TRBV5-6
TGTGCCAGCAGCTTGTTGGAGGCGTACAATGAGCAGTTCTTC
CASSLLEAYNEQFF
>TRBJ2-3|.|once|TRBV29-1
TGCAGCGTTGAAAAGGACCCAATTGGGCGTAAAGATACGCAGTATTTT
CSVEKDPIGRKDTQYF
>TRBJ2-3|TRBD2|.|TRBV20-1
TGCAGTGCTCTTCGGACTAGCGGGATTGCAGATACGCAGTATTTT
CSALRTSGIADTQYF
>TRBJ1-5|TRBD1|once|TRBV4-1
TGCGCCAGCAGCCAAGATGGAGCGCCGGGACAGGGATATCAGCCCCAGCATTTT
CASSQDGAPGQGYQPQHF
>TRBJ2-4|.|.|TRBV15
TGTGCCACCAGCAGAGATCCGGGCACACGTCAGTACTTC
CATSRDPGTRQYF
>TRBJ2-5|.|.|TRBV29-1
TGCAGCGTTGACCTCGAAGAACTAGGAGAGACCCAGTACTTC
CSVDLEELGETQYF
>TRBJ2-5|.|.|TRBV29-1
TGCAGCGCTCCGGGCCGGGGATTGGAGACCCAGTACTTC
CSAPGRGLETQYF
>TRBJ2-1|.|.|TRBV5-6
TGTGCCAGCAGCTCAAAGTTAGGGGCAGGGGCGGATGAGCAGTTCTTC
CASSSKLGAGADEQFF
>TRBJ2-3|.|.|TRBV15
TGTGCCACCAGCAGAGGTGAGGGGCGAGGAGTGAATACGCAGTATTTT
CATSRGEGRGVNTQYF
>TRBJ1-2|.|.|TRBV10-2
TGCGCCAGCAGTACGTCTCGGGGGAACTATGGCTACACCTTC
CASSTSRGNYGYTF
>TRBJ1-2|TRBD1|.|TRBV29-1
TGCAGCGTTACCCGGGACAGGGACGACTATGGCTACACCTTC
CSVTRDRDDYGYTF
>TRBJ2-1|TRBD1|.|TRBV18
TGTGCCAGCTCACACGGACAGGGAAACGATGAGCAGTTCTTC
CASSHGQGNDEQFF
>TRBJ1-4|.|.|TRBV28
TGTGCCAGCACGACAGGCCTTAGGGAAAAACTGTTTTTT
CASTTGLREKLFF
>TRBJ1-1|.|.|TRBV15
TGTGCCACCAGCAGAGACAGGGTTCGTGGAACTGAAGCTTTCTTT
CATSRDRVRGTEAFF
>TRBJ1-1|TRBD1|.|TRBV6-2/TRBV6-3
TGTGCCAGCAGTCCCCGGGACAGGAGGAACACTGAAGCTTTCTTT
CASSPRDRRNTEAFF
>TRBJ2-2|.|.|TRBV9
TGTGCCAGCAGCTCCCGCTCCGGGAACACCGGGGAGCTGTTTTTT
CASSSRSGNTGELFF
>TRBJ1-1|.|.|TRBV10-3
TGTGCCATCAGTTCCCCTAACACTGAAGCTTTCTTT
CAISSPNTEAFF
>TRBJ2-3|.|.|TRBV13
TGTGCCAGCAGCTTAACGACTCACTCTAGCACAGATACGCAGTATTTT
CASSLTTHSSTDTQYF
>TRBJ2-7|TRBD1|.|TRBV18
TGTGCCAGCTCACCAGGGACAGGGGGCTCCTACGAGCAGTACTTC
CASSPGTGGSYEQYF
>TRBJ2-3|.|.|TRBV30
TGTGCCTGGGATGTAGGGGGCACAGATACGCAGTATTTT
CAWDVGGTDTQYF
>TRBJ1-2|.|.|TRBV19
TGTGCCAGTAGTACCGGACAGTCTAACTATGGCTACACCTTC
CASSTGQSNYGYTF
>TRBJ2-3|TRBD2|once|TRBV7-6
TGTGCCAGCAGCCGTTTAGCGGGAGTGACAGATACGCAGTATTTT
CASSRLAGVTDTQYF
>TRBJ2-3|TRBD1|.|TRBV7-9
TGTGCCAGCGCCTCGACGAGGGGGCAAGATACGCAGTATTTT
CASASTRGQDTQYF
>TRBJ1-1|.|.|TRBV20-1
TGCAGTGCCCCTGACAGGAGGGGCACTGAAGCTTTCTTT
CSAPDRRGTEAFF
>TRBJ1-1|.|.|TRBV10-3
TGTGCCATCAGTGACCCGTGGGGGGGCAACACTGAAGCTTTCTTT
CAISDPWGGNTEAFF
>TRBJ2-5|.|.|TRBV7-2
TGTGCCAGCAGCTTAGCGGTGGAGACCCAGTACTTC
CASSLAVETQYF
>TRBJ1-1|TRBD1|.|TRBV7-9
TGTGCCAGCGTCGGACAGGTTAATCCTGAAGCTTTCTTT
CASVGQVNPEAFF
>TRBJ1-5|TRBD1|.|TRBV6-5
TGTGCCAGCAGTGCGTGGACAGGGAGGAATCAGCCCCAGCATTTT
CASSAWTGRNQPQHF
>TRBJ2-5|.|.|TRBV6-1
TGTGCCAGCATCGAGGAGACCCAGTACTTC
CASIEETQYF
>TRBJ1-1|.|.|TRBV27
TGTGCCAGCACTCCAACGGCCCAGAACACTGAAGCTTTCTTT
CASTPTAQNTEAFF
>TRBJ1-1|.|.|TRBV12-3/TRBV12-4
TGTGCCAGCAGCCAGTCCGGGCGGGGCACTGAAGCTTTCTTT
CASSQSGRGTEAFF
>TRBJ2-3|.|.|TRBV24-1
TGTGCCACCAGTGATGTCATGGAGACAGATACGCAGTATTTT
CATSDVMETDTQYF
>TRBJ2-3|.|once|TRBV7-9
TGTGCCAGCAGCGACCTGGGGAACACAGATACGCAGTATTTT
CASSDLGNTDTQYF
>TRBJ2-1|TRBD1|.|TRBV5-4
TGTGCCAGCAGCTTCGGGACAGATATTTACAATGAGCAGTTCTTC
CASSFGTDIYNEQFF
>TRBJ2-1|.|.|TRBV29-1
TGCAGCGTTGGGAGGACGGAGAGTTACAATGAGCAGTTCTTC
CSVGRTESYNEQFF
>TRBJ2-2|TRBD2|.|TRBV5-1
TGCGCCAGCAGCTTGGTCCTAGCGGGAGGAAACACCGGGGAGCTGTTTTTT
CASSLVLAGGNTGELFF
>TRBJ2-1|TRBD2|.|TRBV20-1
TGCAGTGCCCCAATAGCGGGAAACAATGAGCAGTTCTTC
CSAPIAGNNEQFF
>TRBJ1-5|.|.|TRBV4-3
TGCGCCAGCAGCCAAGAATTCAACGATCAGCCCCAGCATTTT
CASSQEFNDQPQHF
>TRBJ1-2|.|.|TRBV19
TGTGCCAGTACCGCGAACTATGGCTACACCTTC
CASTANYGYTF
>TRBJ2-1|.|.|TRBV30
TGTGCCTGGAGTGGGAGCCAAGTCCGGGAGCAGTTCTTC
CAWSGSQVREQFF
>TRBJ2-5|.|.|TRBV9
TGTGCCAGCAGCCCCCAGACGAGCGGAGAGACCCAGTACTTC
CASSPQTSGETQYF